Listed below are T cell receptor beta chains from one sample, sequenced in a study of control samples from healthy donors and cancer patients. Clones were sequenced by immunoSEQ multiplex PCR, and TCRdb holds only the in-frame ones, with some missing. This table holds 45,000 to 60,000 clones, 90% to 95% found once. Sequenced sample: blood. All receptors derive from a man between 25 and 39 years old in good health. Both conserved end residues are part of each CDR3. D genes are given only for firm matches. Only part of the rows carry a size: once, few, many, or a class if the clone is expanded.

j_call | v_call | clone_size | d_call | cdr3_aa
TRBJ1-1 | TRBV27 | once | - | CASRMLGQKNTEAFF
TRBJ2-3 | TRBV28 | - | - | CASSITDTQYF
TRBJ1-4 | TRBV11-2 | - | - | CASSLVPGREGNEKLFF
TRBJ1-1 | TRBV2 | - | - | CASSDKGFSAFF
TRBJ2-2 | TRBV7-3 | - | TRBD2 | CASRDSGSWTGELFF
TRBJ1-5 | TRBV5-1 | once | TRBD1 | CASSLTGDGNQPQHF
TRBJ2-5 | TRBV19 | - | TRBD1 | CASSTNRGETQYF
TRBJ1-1 | TRBV9 | - | TRBD1 | CASSIRDSNTEAFF
TRBJ1-1 | TRBV6-4 | - | - | CASSDTDLTEAFF
TRBJ2-7 | TRBV25-1 | once | TRBD1 | CASSGDRGYEQYF
TRBJ2-3 | TRBV7-3 | - | - | CASSLSGASADTQYF
TRBJ1-1 | TRBV27 | - | - | CASSLWGWNTEAFF
TRBJ2-7 | TRBV10-3 | - | - | CAIRQGYEQYF
TRBJ2-6 | TRBV5-4 | - | - | CASSDASSGANVLTF
TRBJ2-7 | TRBV6-2/TRBV6-3 | - | - | CASSYIYEQYF
TRBJ2-2 | TRBV4-3 | - | TRBD2 | CASSQDQAGAANTGELFF
TRBJ2-1 | TRBV18 | - | TRBD1 | CASSEDRVSQNEQFF
TRBJ2-2 | TRBV24-1 | - | - | CATSDRARNTGELFF
TRBJ2-5 | TRBV10-2 | - | - | CASTNNDQETQYF
TRBJ1-2 | TRBV5-1 | - | TRBD1 | CASSETRTGLRGYYGYTF
TRBJ1-2 | TRBV6-5 | - | - | CASSYGQFYGYTF
TRBJ1-2 | TRBV30 | - | - | CAWSGDLGIYGYTF